This passage covers 19 T cell receptor beta chains from one sample sequenced in a study of T cells in Graves' hyperthyroidism and ophthalmopathy. RNA transcripts gave rise to amplified TCR beta CDR3 regions. TCR CDR3 regions were first amplified by RT-PCR with HTBI primers. TCRdb fed the multiplex PCR reads into MiXCR, producing one record per CDR3 protein. The sample lists more than 600,000 distinct CDR3 sequences, about 16% seen once, with roughly 8% in the top ten. The sequenced sample was blood. These TCRs come from a man in his late teens or twenties with Graves' hyperthyroidism.

This clonotype was recorded at least ten times. CDR3 sequence: CASSEEPWRGGNTDTQYF. Written as DNA, the CDR3 is TGTGCCAGCAGTGAAGAGCCTTGGCGGGGCGGGAACACAGATACGCAGTATTTT. The V call is TRBV6-1, the J call TRBJ2-3, with D possibly TRBD2 on 6 matching bases. Germline V gene lookup returns CDR1 MNHNS and CDR2 SASEGT. Trimming removed 1 base from V and 2 bases from J, with 19 bases in between. There are 18 residues in the CDR3.

This clonotype was seen more than once but under ten times. V is TRBV20-1 and J is TRBJ1-5; 7 nucleotides match TRBD1. Losses at the gene ends were 5 bases for V and 5 bases for J; bases not matched to a gene: 12. Germline CDR1 is DFQATT and CDR2 is SNEGSKA (reference sequence). This CDR3 is 15 amino acids long. CDR3 protein: CSASNDRVRDQPQHF. DNA for the CDR3: TGCAGTGCTTCTAACGACAGGGTGAGGGATCAGCCCCAGCATTTT.

The CDR3, as DNA: TGTGCCAGCAGTCGTAGGGAGGTAGATACGCAGTATTTT. It yields the protein CASSRREVDTQYF. This chain joins TRBV6-1 and TRBJ2-3, with D possibly TRBD2 on 6 matching bases. The CDR3 has 13 amino acids. Trimming took 5 bases from V and 5 from J, leaving 11 bases between them. The germline V gene encodes CDR1 MNHNS and CDR2 SASEGT.

This clonotype was observed at least ten times. As DNA, the CDR3 is TGTGCCAGCAGCTTAGCGGGGATCAATCAGCCCCAGCATTTT. Translation gives CASSLAGINQPQHF. The chain couples TRBV7-2 to TRBJ1-5; no firm D call. With 0 bases removed from V and 3 bases from J, the gap between germline ends came to 6 bases. Germline V gene sequence: CDR1 SGHTA, CDR2 FQGNSA. There are 14 residues in the CDR3.

This clonotype appeared many times. This sequence joins TRBV12-5 and TRBJ2-1; 9 bases match TRBD2. The germline CDR1 and CDR2 sequences are LGHNT and FRNRAP. V shed 6 bases and J 0 bases; nucleotides not matched to a gene: 3. The CDR3 is made up of 15 amino acids. Here the CDR3 DNA reads TGTGCTAGTGGCCTTAGCGGGGGCTCCTACAATGAGCAGTTCTTC. It is translated as CASGLSGGSYNEQFF.

This clonotype was observed at least ten times. The chain has TRBV12-3 or TRBV12-4 and TRBJ2-7, with TRBD1 identical over 10 bases. The CDR3 spans 15 residues. Trimming cost V 4 bases and J 3 bases; bases outside gene matches: 6. The CDR3 DNA sequence: TGTGCCAGCAGTTCCCGGGACAGGGGCTACTACGAGCAGTACTTC. The encoded protein is CASSSRDRGYYEQYF.

The rearrangement uses TRBV4-1 and TRBJ1-1; D is unclear. Germline V CDR1 and CDR2: MGHRA, YSYEKL. V was pared by 1 base and J by 10 bases, with 16 bases between. The CDR3 runs 14 residues. CDR3 protein: CASSQGWLSSGAFF. CDR3 coding DNA: TGCGCCAGCAGCCAAGGCTGGCTGTCAAGCGGAGCTTTCTTT.

This clonotype has only a few counts. This chain links TRBV28 with TRBJ2-4, with 7 bases lining up with TRBD1. Trimming took 10 bases from V and 6 from J; bases not matched to a gene: 9. Looked up from germline, CDR1 is MDHEN and CDR2 is SYDVKM. The CDR3 runs to 13 residues. The CDR3 protein is CAIRQGRRNIQYF. CDR3 nucleotides: TGTGCCATCCGACAGGGTAGGAGAAACATTCAGTACTTC.

The chain has TRBV11-2 and TRBJ2-7, with D maybe TRBD1 (5 bases). Germline V gene lookup returns CDR1 SGHAT and CDR2 FQNNGV. The CDR3 is 14 residues long. V was clipped by 6 bases and J by 9 bases, with 21 bases between them. The CDR3 is CASSLSVRAQGQYF. CDR3 sequence (DNA): TGTGCCAGCAGTCTCTCCGTCAGGGCCCAAGGGCAGTACTTC.

This clonotype has ten or more counts. The chain couples TRBV28 to TRBJ2-1; weak D call: TRBD2 (6 bases). Germline V lookup: CDR1 MDHEN, CDR2 SYDVKM. The CDR3 is made up of 13 amino acids. With 2 bases removed from V and 10 bases from J, the gap between germline ends came to 12 bases. CDR3 DNA sequence: TGTGCCAGCAGTTTAACGGGAGCCCCGGAGCAGTTCTTC. The encoded protein is CASSLTGAPEQFF.

This clonotype was observed at least ten times. The V call is TRBV2, the J call TRBJ1-3; no clear D. Germline CDR1 SNHLY, CDR2 FYNNEI. V lost 8 bases to trimming and J lost 2 bases, with 4 bases between them. This CDR3 is built from 11 residues. The CDR3 DNA follows: TGTGCCAGCGGGGCTGGAAACACCATATATTTT. Translation: CASGAGNTIYF.

This clonotype has ten or more counts. J is TRBJ2-1 and V is TRBV28, with a possible D match to TRBD2 (6 bases). CDR3 length: 13 residues. The V end lost 6 bases, the J end lost 12 bases, and 18 bases lay between the germline ends. Germline assignment: CDR1 MDHEN and CDR2 SYDVKM. CDR3 bases: TGTGCCAGCAGAGTAGCGGCCCAAAGGGCGCAGTTCTTC. Amino acids: CASRVAAQRAQFF.

This clonotype was seen more than once but under ten times. The genes are TRBV2 and TRBJ2-7, with TRBD2 matching over 7 bases. V trimming: 8 bases; J trimming: 0 bases; junction bases outside the gene matches: 22. This CDR3 is built from 19 residues. From germline, CDR1 is SNHLY and CDR2 FYNNEI. The CDR3 coding sequence is TGTGCCAGCGAGGGGACTAACAGCGCTGAATCACGAGGCTCCTACGAGCAGTACTTC. This gives the protein CASEGTNSAESRGSYEQYF.

The rearrangement links TRBV5-5 to TRBJ2-1; a weak D match, TRBD2 (5 bases). Germline CDR1 is SGHKS and CDR2 is YYEKEE (reference sequence). V shed 4 bases and J shed 5 bases, with 13 bases lying between them. The CDR3 is 14 residues long. CDR3 residues: CASSPELADNEQFF. Written as DNA, the CDR3 is TGTGCCAGCAGCCCCGAGCTAGCCGACAATGAGCAGTTCTTC.

This clonotype was picked up a small number of times. The V gene is TRBV9, the J gene TRBJ2-3; 10 bases match TRBD2. The ends lost 0 bases at V and 4 bases at J; junction bases unmatched: 5. Germline values: CDR1 SGDLS, CDR2 YYNGEE. The CDR3 runs to 16 residues. The CDR3 DNA follows: TGTGCCAGCAGCGTAGTGGAAGCGGGAGGGCCAGATACGCAGTATTTT. Translation gives CASSVVEAGGPDTQYF. The variable domain in full, completed from reference TRBV9 and TRBJ2-3, reads DSGVTQTPKHLITATGQRVTLRCSPRSGDLSVYWYQQSLDQGLQFLIQYYNGEERAKGNILERFSAQQFPDLHSELNLSSLELGDSALYFCASSVVEAGGPDTQYFGPGTRLTVL.

This clonotype has a count of ten or more. This chain links TRBV28 with TRBJ1-5; weak D call: TRBD1 (6 bases). The CDR3 runs 14 residues. V was cut by 1 base and J by 2 bases, with 6 bases left in between. Germline values: CDR1 MDHEN, CDR2 SYDVKM. The CDR3 DNA follows: TGTGCCAGCAGTTTATACAGGGGCAATCAGCCCCAGCATTTT. As protein: CASSLYRGNQPQHF. The variable domain in full, with the rest retrieved from reference TRBV28 and TRBJ1-5, is DVKVTQSSRYLVKRTGEKVFLECVQDMDHENMFWYRQDPGLGLRLIYFSYDVKMKEKGDIPEGYSVSREKKERFSLILESASTNQTSMYLCASSLYRGNQPQHFGDGTRLSIL.

The chain recombines TRBV20-1 with TRBJ2-4, with 7 bases aligning to TRBD2. Trimming took 4 bases from V and 0 from J; bases not matched to a gene: 9. CDR3 length equals 16 residues. CDR1 is DFQATT and CDR2 is SNEGSKA in the germline V gene (reference sequence). CDR3 DNA sequence: TGCAGTGCTAAGTCTCCTAGCGGACTAGCCAAAAACATTCAGTACTTC. Amino acid sequence: CSAKSPSGLAKNIQYF.

The V gene is TRBV11-2, the J gene TRBJ1-1, with D possibly being TRBD1 (5 bases). This CDR3 spans 12 amino acids. Trimming removed 5 bases at V and 11 bases at J, with 15 bases between. Germline CDR1 SGHAT, CDR2 FQNNGV. The DNA for the CDR3 is TGTGCCAGCAGCCCCGGGGGATCTGGGGCTTTCTTT. Amino acids: CASSPGGSGAFF. The variable domain in full, completed from reference TRBV11-2 and TRBJ1-1, reads EAGVAQSPRYKIIEKRQSVAFWCNPISGHATLYWYQQILGQGPKLLIQFQNNGVVDDSQLPKDRFSAERLKGVDSTLKIQPAKLEDSAVYLCASSPGGSGAFFGQGTRLTVV.

This clonotype has at least ten counts. The chain combines TRBV27 with TRBJ1-1; D uncertain. Trimming stripped 5 bases from V and 7 bases from J, with 17 bases between. The V gene's germline CDR1 is MNHEY and CDR2 SMNVEV (reference sequence). This CDR3 is 14 amino acids long. The CDR3 nucleotides are TGTGCCAGCAGTCGAACGGACGGAAGCCATGAAGCTTTCTTT. Translation gives CASSRTDGSHEAFF.